This T cell receptor beta chain originates from a study of T cell responses to AZD1222 COVID-19 vaccine. The germline V gene encodes CDR1 MDHEN and CDR2 SYDVKM. Trimming removed 3 bases from V and 4 bases from J, with 15 bases in between. This CDR3 spans 15 amino acids. With respect to this clone: Antigen unknown.

TCRdb's copy holds only in-frame clones and misses some; the assay was immunoSEQ multiplex PCR. The top ten hold roughly 2.4% of the sample, which has under 150,000 clones, approximately 86% seen once. Study outcomes and limitations: Reportedly, nearly half of unique spike TCRs recognized epitopes outside B.1.351/B.1.1.7 mutations. The sample set comprised mostly white British donors with more females, and clonal diversity was possibly underestimated. CD4 TCRs linked to vaccination spanned spike, dominating at 160-218 and 743-854. Among AZD1222 vaccinees, only 5 to 7 were seropositive at baseline.

This clonotype originated in an adult in good health. The chain joins TRBV28 to TRBJ2-5, with D possibly TRBD1 on 6 matching bases. Sequencing used peripheral blood, obtained on day 0 of AZD1222 vaccination. DNA for the CDR3: TGTGCCAGCAGTTTCGGACAGTCCTTCGGAGAGACCCAGTACTTC. Protein: CASSFGQSFGETQYF.